This T cell receptor (beta chain) was retrieved from a study of human T cells and chemical hapten exposure (dated by TCRdb to the early 2020s). Study-level background: For sensitization, 2% DPC in acetone was applied to a 2 cm by 2 cm area of upper inner arm skin. Throughout the roughly 26-week study period, patients were also given weekly therapeutic DPC doses on the scalp. Patch tests used Finn chambers with 0.01% DPC on the upper back, scored after 6 days by International Contact Dermatitis Research Group standards. The patient cohort, mostly female, included alopecia areata with under or over 50% scalp involvement, alopecia totalis and alopecia universalis. Libraries were combined into a pool for sequencing, and differences in TCR yield between samples came mainly from small differences in library volumes within the pool. Peripheral blood TCR repertoire changes were tracked in vivo in alopecia patients during primary and secondary sensitization to the hapten diphenylcyclopropenone (DPC). Blood samples were taken from patients before sensitization (week 0) and then at 2, 6 and about 24 weeks after DPC sensitization. Blood for TCR sequencing was provided by twenty-nine alopecia patients at one to four time points (pre-sensitization, 2, 6 and 24 weeks). The paper's findings and limits, for the study overall: Because all patients had alopecia, a presumed autoimmune disease, the immune response of the patients might differ from that of healthy individuals. Compared with pre-sensitization or healthy control sets, expanded TCRs formed significantly more large CDR3 similarity clusters, which is consistent with antigen-driven responses. Repeated subsampling changed both the strength of the expansion versus patch-test correlation and the threshold at which the correlation became significant. The number of PT1 expanded TCRs positively correlated with patch test score, significant at thresholds 8, 16 and 32 but not 4. The number of TCRs above 1 in 1000 frequency did not change with DPC sensitization; there was no evidence of global repertoire structure alterations.

The time point label for this specimen denotes: patch test 1, 2 weeks after DPC sensitization. The treatment or condition label, read with the paper, signifies: therapeutic diphenylcyclopropenone sensitization with weekly scalp DPC. At every patch-test visit, the blood draw took place before the patch test was put on. To be eligible, patients had to be aged 18 to 70, diagnosed with alopecia and judged suitable for DPC therapy, while pregnant patients were excluded. Total RNA was extracted from unfractionated whole blood that had been collected in Tempus Blood RNA tubes. This clonotype was seen ten or more times. Its antigen is not yet known. Nothing much larger sits one base from this clone, and base qualities are not available. The germline V gene specifies SGHTA as CDR1 and FQGNSA as CDR2. Counted from cysteine to phenylalanine, this CDR3 has 15 amino acids. The retained sequence is limited to the CDR3, 45 bases, with the frame set at the first base. For this chain, trimming is 6 bases at the V end and 2 bases at the J end, and the number of junction bases without a gene match is 4.

The method behind the library was RACE. Sequencing instrument: NextSeq 500. During library preparation, unique molecular identifiers were attached to individual cDNA molecules so that TCRs could be counted in a quantitative, reproducible way. For every blood RNA sample, sequencing covered both the TCR alpha and TCR beta chains. As for the original processing: The median number of TCRs per sample was approximately 98,000, ranging from about 23,224 to 750,000. V, J and CDR3 annotation of the TCR reads was performed with the Decombinator software suite. To make PS versus PT1 abundance plots, every sample was subsampled to the same number of TCRs (28,000). Expanded TCRs were defined as absent before sensitization and observed at least eight times at the 2-week time point. TCRdb cleaned the public reads at Q25 with fastp, built clones with MiXCR and kept in-frame beta chains. When rows share a CDR3 protein, they turn into one entry using the most common DNA and genes. These V and J calls derive from TCRdb rather than the authors' analysis. The sample profile shows around 340,000 distinct CDR3 sequences; around 7% of them were found once. The ten largest clonotypes hold about 8% of the sample.

The clonotype comes from a woman aged 18-35 years with alopecia areata. Some clones in this sample may be carry-over from other donors' samples. The sequenced sample was whole blood, obtained in connection with sensitization to the hapten diphenylcyclopropenone (DPC). The chain is made from TRBV7-2 and TRBJ2-3; 11 central bases correspond to TRBD2. The sequenced DNA: TGTGCCAGCAGGCTAGCGGGGGGAACCACAGATACGCAGTATTTT. Its protein reads: CASRLAGGTTDTQYF. The CDR3, completed at both ends by the reference TRBV7-2 and TRBJ2-3 genes, gives the full variable domain GAGVSQSPSNKVTEKGKDVELRCDPISGHTALYWYRQSLGQGLEFLIYFQGNSAPDKSGLPSDRFSAERTGGSVSTLTIQRTQQEDSAVYLCASRLAGGTTDTQYFGPGTRLTVL.